Each of the 15 T cell receptor beta chains below was sequenced from the same sample in a study of human T cells and chemical hapten exposure. Documented time point: patch test 1, 2 weeks after DPC sensitization. Stated treatment: therapeutic diphenylcyclopropenone sensitization with weekly scalp DPC. Each CDR3 protein gets one entry after TCRdb re-called the RACE reads with MiXCR. The data show around 120,000 distinct CDR3 sequences, 12% to 15% seen once. This specimen was whole blood, taken in connection with sensitization to the hapten diphenylcyclopropenone (DPC). The receptors stem from a man between 18 and 29 years old with alopecia areata. Some clones in this sample may be carry-over from other donors' samples.

This chain uses TRBV27 with TRBJ1-5, with D unresolved. CDR3 size: 12 residues. Deletions cut 2 bases from V and 6 bases from J, with 5 bases between. Per the germline V gene, CDR1 is MNHEY and CDR2 is SMNVEV (reference sequence). The CDR3 is CASSLPGQPQHF. CDR3 nucleotides: TGTGCCAGCAGTTTACCAGGTCAGCCCCAGCATTTT.

This clonotype was counted a few times. The genes are TRBV24-1 and TRBJ1-2; 8 bases line up with TRBD1. The V and J ends lost 4 bases and 7 bases, in that order; junction bases with no gene match: 4. The CDR3 extends over 13 amino acids. The germline CDR1 and CDR2 sequences are KGHDR and SFDVKD. For the CDR3, the DNA is TGTGCCACCAGTGACAGGACAGGGACTGGCTACACCTTC. Residues: CATSDRTGTGYTF.

This clonotype showed up just a few times. This chain connects TRBV12-3 or TRBV12-4 to TRBJ2-1; no definite D call. CDR3 length: 17 residues. Deletions cut 4 bases from V and 0 bases from J, with 16 bases between. The CDR3 coding sequence is TGTGCCAGCAGTTCCGGTGGTCCTCAAAGCTCCTACAATGAGCAGTTCTTC. Amino acids: CASSSGGPQSSYNEQFF.

This clonotype was seen more than once but under ten times. The chain recombines TRBV12-3 or TRBV12-4 with TRBJ2-3, with D possibly being TRBD1 (6 bases). Trimming removed 1 base at V and 2 bases at J, with 13 bases between. The CDR3 spans 16 residues. This CDR3 is CASSLGAGTLTDTQYF. The CDR3 bases are TGTGCCAGCAGTTTAGGGGCAGGGACACTCACAGATACGCAGTATTTT.

The chain recombines TRBV12-5 with TRBJ2-3; tentatively, D is TRBD1 or TRBD2 (6 bases each). The germline V gene has CDR1 LGHNT and CDR2 FRNRAP. This CDR3 spans 15 amino acids. V lost 3 bases, J lost 2 bases, and 12 bases lay in between. The CDR3 protein is CASGFWGAYTDTQYF. DNA for the CDR3: TGTGCTAGTGGTTTCTGGGGGGCGTACACAGATACGCAGTATTTT. Combining the CDR3 with reference TRBV12-5 and TRBJ2-3 gives the whole variable domain DARVTQTPRHKVTEMGQEVTMRCQPILGHNTVFWYRQTMMQGLELLAYFRNRAPLDDSGMPKDRFSAEMPDATLATLKIQPSEPRDSAVYFCASGFWGAYTDTQYFGPGTRLTVL.

The chain has TRBV18 and TRBJ1-3; D might be TRBD1 (5 bases). The V end was cut by 0 bases, the J end by 0 bases, with 9 bases between. Germline assignment: CDR1 KGHSH and CDR2 LQKENI. There are 16 residues in the CDR3. The CDR3: CASSPPGRSSGNTIYF. The DNA of the CDR3 is TGTGCCAGCTCACCACCGGGACGGTCCTCTGGAAACACCATATATTTT.

This chain uses TRBV20-1 with TRBJ1-5; D may be TRBD1 (6 bases). The V gene lost 5 bases and the J gene lost 5 bases, with 16 bases spanning the gap. CDR1 is DFQATT and CDR2 is SNEGSKA in the germline V gene (reference sequence). The CDR3 totals 14 residues. The CDR3 here is CSAPKPGAYQPQHF. The CDR3 nucleotides read TGCAGTGCTCCCAAGCCAGGGGCGTATCAGCCCCAGCATTTT.

This clonotype turned up a few times. V gene TRBV11-3 combines with J gene TRBJ2-1; TRBD1 or TRBD2 may be the D gene (6 bases each). Germline CDR1 is SGHNT and CDR2 is YENEEA. CDR3 length: 14 residues. V was pared by 4 bases and J by 9 bases, with 16 bases between. The CDR3, as DNA: TGTGCCAGCAGCTCCGGACTATCCAGGGGTGAGCAGTTCTTC. Residues: CASSSGLSRGEQFF. Combining the CDR3 with reference TRBV11-3 and TRBJ2-1 gives the whole variable domain EAGVVQSPRYKIIEKKQPVAFWCNPISGHNTLYWYLQNLGQGPELLIRYENEEAVDDSQLPKDRFSAERLKGVDSTLKIQPAELGDSAVYLCASSSGLSRGEQFFGPGTRLTVL.

This clonotype occurred a few times. V usage is TRBV9 and J usage is TRBJ2-3; 10 bases line up with TRBD2. The ends lost 0 bases at V and 4 bases at J; junction bases unmatched: 8. Germline values: CDR1 SGDLS, CDR2 YYNGEE. The CDR3 is 17 residues long. The chain's CDR3 is CASSVATAGGPSDTQYF. For the CDR3, the DNA is TGTGCCAGCAGCGTAGCTACAGCGGGGGGGCCATCAGATACGCAGTATTTT.

This clonotype was seen repeatedly, ten times or more. The CDR3 nucleotides read TGTGCCAGCAGCACCAGAGGTAGGGGGCGCCGGGCCACTGAAGCTTTCTTT. Its translation: CASSTRGRGRRATEAFF. This chain joins TRBV7-9 and TRBJ1-1; 7 nucleotides align to TRBD1. This CDR3 is built from 17 residues. Germline assignment: CDR1 SEHNR and CDR2 FQNEAQ (reference sequence). With 5 bases clipped from V and 4 bases from J, the junction kept 16 bases outside the gene matches. The variable domain in full, with the rest retrieved from reference TRBV7-9 and TRBJ1-1, is DTGVSQNPRHKITKRGQNVTFRCDPISEHNRLYWYRQTLGQGPEFLTYFQNEAQLEKSRLLSDRFSAERPKGSFSTLEIQRTEQGDSAMYLCASSTRGRGRRATEAFFGQGTRLTVV.

This clonotype was found many times. The chain joins TRBV7-2 to TRBJ2-3, with TRBD1 matching over 7 bases. CDR3 length: 15 residues. The junction had 2 bases not matched to a gene; V was cut back by 2 bases and J by 0 bases. CDR1 is SGHTA, CDR2 FQGNSA, per germline. Here the CDR3 reads CASSLRTGSTDTQYF. DNA of the CDR3: TGTGCCAGCAGCTTAAGGACAGGCAGCACAGATACGCAGTATTTT.

In its sample, this clonotype was seen many times. This sequence joins TRBV20-1 and TRBJ2-7; D unresolved. V lost 1 base to trimming and J lost 1 base, with 5 bases between them. Germline values: CDR1 DFQATT, CDR2 SNEGSKA (reference sequence). This CDR3 comprises 12 residues. The CDR3 loop reads CSARGDSYEQYF. The CDR3, as DNA: TGCAGTGCTAGAGGGGATTCCTACGAGCAGTACTTC.

J is TRBJ2-1 and V is TRBV7-2, with D unresolved. The germline V and J ends were trimmed by 4 bases and 6 bases, with 10 bases remaining between them. CDR1 is SGHTA, CDR2 FQGNSA, per germline. The CDR3 has 13 amino acids. CDR3 protein: CASSSGPGNEQFF. CDR3 bases: TGTGCCAGCAGCTCCGGACCCGGCAATGAGCAGTTCTTC.

Only a few counts were recorded for this clonotype. The rearrangement uses TRBV5-5 and TRBJ1-2; D gene uncertain. Trimming left V 3 bases short and J 3 bases short, with 15 bases between. Germline V gene sequence: CDR1 SGHKS, CDR2 YYEKEE (reference sequence). The CDR3 is made up of 15 amino acids. The CDR3 bases are TGTGCCAGCAGCTCCTGGACTTATTCTTACTATGGCTACACCTTC. Translating it yields CASSSWTYSYYGYTF.

In this sample, this clonotype turned up a few times. The chain carries TRBV18 and TRBJ2-5, with D perhaps TRBD1 (6 bases). CDR3 length: 14 residues. The V gene lost 3 bases and the J gene lost 5 bases, with 13 bases spanning the gap. The germline V gene encodes CDR1 KGHSH and CDR2 LQKENI. CDR3 nucleotides: TGTGCCAGCTCACCCCTCAGGGGCCAGGAGACCCAGTACTTC. This codes for CASSPLRGQETQYF.